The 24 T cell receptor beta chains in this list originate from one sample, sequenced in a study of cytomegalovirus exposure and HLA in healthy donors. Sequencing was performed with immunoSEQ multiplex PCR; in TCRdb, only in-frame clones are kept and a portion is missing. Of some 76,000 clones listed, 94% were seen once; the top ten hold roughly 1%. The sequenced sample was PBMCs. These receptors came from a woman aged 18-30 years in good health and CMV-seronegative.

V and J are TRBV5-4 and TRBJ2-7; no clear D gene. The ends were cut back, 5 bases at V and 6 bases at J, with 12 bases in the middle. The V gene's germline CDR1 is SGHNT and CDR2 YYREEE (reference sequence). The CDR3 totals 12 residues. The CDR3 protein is CASSFTPGEQYF. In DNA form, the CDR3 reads TGTGCCAGCAGTTTTACTCCTGGCGAGCAGTACTTC.

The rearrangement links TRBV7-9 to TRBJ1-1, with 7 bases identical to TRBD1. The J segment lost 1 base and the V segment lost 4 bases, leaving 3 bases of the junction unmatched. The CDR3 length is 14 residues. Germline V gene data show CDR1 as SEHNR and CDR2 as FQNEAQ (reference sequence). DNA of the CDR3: TGTGCCAGCAGCTACGGGACAGAGAACACTGAAGCTTTCTTT. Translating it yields CASSYGTENTEAFF.

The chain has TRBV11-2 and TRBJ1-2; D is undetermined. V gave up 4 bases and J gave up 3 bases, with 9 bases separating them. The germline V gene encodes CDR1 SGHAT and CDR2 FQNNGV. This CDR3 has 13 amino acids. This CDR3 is CASSSREDYGYTF. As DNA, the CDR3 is TGTGCCAGCAGCTCCCGGGAGGACTATGGCTACACCTTC.

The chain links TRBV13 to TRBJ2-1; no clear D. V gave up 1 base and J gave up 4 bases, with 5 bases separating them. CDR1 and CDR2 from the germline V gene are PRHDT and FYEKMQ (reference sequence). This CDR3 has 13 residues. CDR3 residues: CASSLVTYNEQFF. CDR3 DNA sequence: TGTGCCAGCAGCTTAGTCACTTACAATGAGCAGTTCTTC.

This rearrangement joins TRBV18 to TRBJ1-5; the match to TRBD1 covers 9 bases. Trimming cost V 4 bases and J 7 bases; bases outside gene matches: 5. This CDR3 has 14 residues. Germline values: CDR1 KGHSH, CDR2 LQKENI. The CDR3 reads CASSLGQGGQPQHF. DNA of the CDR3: TGTGCCAGCTCACTGGGACAGGGAGGGCAGCCCCAGCATTTT.

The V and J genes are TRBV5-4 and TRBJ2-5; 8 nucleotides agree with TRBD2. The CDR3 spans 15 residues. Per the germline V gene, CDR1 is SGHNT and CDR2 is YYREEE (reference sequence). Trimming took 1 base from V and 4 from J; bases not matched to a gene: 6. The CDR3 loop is CASSLLTSGGETQYF. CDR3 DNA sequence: TGTGCCAGCAGCTTGCTTACTAGCGGCGGAGAGACCCAGTACTTC.

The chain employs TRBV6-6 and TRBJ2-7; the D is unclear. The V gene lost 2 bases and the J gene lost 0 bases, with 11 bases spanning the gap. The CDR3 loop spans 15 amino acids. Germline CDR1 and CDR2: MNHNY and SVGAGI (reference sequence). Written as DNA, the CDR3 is TGTGCCAGCAGTTACGAGGCCGGAAGCTCCTACGAGCAGTACTTC. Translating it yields CASSYEAGSSYEQYF.

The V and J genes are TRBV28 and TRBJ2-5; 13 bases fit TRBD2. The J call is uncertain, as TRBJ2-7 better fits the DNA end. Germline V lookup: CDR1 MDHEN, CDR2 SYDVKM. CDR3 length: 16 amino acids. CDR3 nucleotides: TGTGCCAGCAGTTTATGGGGACTAGCGGGATCCTACGAGCAGTACTTC. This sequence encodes CASSLWGLAGSYEQYF.

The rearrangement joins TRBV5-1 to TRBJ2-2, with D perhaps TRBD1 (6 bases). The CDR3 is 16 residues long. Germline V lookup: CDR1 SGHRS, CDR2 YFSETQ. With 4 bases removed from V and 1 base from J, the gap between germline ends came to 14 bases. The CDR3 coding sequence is TGCGCCAGCAGCAGGGGCCCCAGGGGGAACACCGGGGAGCTGTTTTTT. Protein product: CASSRGPRGNTGELFF. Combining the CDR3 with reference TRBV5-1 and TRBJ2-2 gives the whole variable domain KAGVTQTPRYLIKTRGQQVTLSCSPISGHRSVSWYQQTPGQGLQFLFEYFSETQRNKGNFPGRFSGRQFSNSRSEMNVSTLELGDSALYLCASSRGPRGNTGELFFGEGSRLTVL.

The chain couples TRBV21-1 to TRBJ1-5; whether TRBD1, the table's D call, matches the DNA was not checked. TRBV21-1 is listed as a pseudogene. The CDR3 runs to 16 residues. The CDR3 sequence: CASSRRDRKSNQPQHF. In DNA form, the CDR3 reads TGTGCCAGCAGCCGGAGAGACAGGAAGAGCAATCAGCCCCAGCATTTT.

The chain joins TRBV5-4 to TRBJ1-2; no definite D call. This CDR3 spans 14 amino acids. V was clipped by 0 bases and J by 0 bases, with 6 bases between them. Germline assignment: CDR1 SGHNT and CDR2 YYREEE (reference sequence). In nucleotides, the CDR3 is TGTGCCAGCAGCTTGGAGGGAGCTAACTATGGCTACACCTTC. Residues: CASSLEGANYGYTF.

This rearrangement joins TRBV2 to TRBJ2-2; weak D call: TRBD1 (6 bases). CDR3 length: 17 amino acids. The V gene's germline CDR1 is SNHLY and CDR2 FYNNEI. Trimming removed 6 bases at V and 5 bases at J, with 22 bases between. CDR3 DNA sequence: TGTGCCAGCAGAGACACCCCAGGGGAAGGGAATACCGGGGAGCTGTTTTTT. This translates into CASRDTPGEGNTGELFF.

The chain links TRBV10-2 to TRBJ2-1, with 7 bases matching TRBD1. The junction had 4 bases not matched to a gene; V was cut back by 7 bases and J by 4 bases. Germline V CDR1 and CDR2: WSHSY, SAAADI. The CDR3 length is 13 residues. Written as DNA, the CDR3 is TGCGCCAGCAAGGGCAGGGGGTACAATGAGCAGTTCTTC. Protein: CASKGRGYNEQFF.

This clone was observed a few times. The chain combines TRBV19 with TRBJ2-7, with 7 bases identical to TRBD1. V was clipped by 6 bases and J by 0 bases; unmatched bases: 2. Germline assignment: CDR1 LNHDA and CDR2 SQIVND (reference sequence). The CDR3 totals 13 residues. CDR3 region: CASSGDSSYEQYF. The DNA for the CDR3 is TGTGCCAGTAGCGGGGACAGCTCCTACGAGCAGTACTTC. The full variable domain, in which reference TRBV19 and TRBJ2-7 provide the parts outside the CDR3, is DGGITQSPKYLFRKEGQNVTLSCEQNLNHDAMYWYRQDPGQGLRLIYYSQIVNDFQKGDIAEGYSVSREKKESFPLTVTSAQKNPTAFYLCASSGDSSYEQYFGPGTRLTVT.

The CDR3 DNA reads TGCAGCGCGAGGGGGTACTATGGCTACACCTTC. Its protein is CSARGYYGYTF. The chain couples TRBV29-1 to TRBJ1-2; TRBD1 might be the D (6 bases). Per the germline V gene, CDR1 is SQVTM and CDR2 is ANQGSEA. The CDR3 sequence is 11 residues long. The V gene lost 7 bases and the J gene lost 3 bases, with 9 bases spanning the gap.

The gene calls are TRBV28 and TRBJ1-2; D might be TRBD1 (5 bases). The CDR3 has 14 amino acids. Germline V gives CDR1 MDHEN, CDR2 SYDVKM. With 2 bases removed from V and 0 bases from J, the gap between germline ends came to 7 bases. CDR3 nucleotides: TGTGCCAGCAGTTTAGACAGCTCTAACTATGGCTACACCTTC. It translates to CASSLDSSNYGYTF.

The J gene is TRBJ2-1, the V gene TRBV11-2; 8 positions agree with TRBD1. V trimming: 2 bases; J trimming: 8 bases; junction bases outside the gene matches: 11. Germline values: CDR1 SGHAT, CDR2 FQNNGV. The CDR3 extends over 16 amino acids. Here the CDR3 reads CASSLFPRGQGHEQFF. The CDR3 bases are TGTGCCAGCAGCTTATTCCCCAGGGGGCAGGGACATGAGCAGTTCTTC.

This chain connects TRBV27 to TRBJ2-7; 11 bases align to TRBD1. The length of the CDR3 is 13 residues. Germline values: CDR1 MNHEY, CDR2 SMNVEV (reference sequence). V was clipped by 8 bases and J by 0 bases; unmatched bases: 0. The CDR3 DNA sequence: TGTGCCAGCGGGACAGGGGGCTCCTACGAGCAGTACTTC. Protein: CASGTGGSYEQYF.

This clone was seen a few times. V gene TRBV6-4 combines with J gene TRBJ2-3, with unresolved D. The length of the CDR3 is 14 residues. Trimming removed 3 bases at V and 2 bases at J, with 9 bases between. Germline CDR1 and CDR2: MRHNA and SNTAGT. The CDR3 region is CASSEAETTDTQYF. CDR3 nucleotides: TGTGCCAGCAGTGAGGCGGAGACCACAGATACGCAGTATTTT.

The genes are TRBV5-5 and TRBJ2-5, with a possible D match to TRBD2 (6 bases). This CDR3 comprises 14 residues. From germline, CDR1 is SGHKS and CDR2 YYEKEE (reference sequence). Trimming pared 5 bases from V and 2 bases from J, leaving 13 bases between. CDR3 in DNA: TGTGCCAGCAGTCGGGGGTGGGGACAAGAGACCCAGTACTTC. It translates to CASSRGWGQETQYF.

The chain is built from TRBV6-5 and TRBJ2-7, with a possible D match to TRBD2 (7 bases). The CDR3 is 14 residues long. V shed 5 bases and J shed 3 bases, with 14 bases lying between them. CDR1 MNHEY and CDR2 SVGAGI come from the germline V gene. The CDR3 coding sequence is TGTGCCAGCAGTACCCGGGGGGCCAACTACGAGCAGTACTTC. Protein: CASSTRGANYEQYF.

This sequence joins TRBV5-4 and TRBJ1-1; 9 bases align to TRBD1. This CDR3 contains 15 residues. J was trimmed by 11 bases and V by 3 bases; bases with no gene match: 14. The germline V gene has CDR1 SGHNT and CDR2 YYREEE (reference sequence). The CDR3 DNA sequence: TGTGCCAGCAGCTCTCGACAGGGGGGAATGGTTGACGCTTTCTTT. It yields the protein CASSSRQGGMVDAFF.

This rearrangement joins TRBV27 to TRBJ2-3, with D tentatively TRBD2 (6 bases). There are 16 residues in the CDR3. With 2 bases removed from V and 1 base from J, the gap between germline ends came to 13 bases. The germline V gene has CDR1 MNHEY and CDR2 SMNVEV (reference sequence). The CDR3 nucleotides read TGTGCCAGCAGTTTAAGTCCACTAGCTGGCACAGATACGCAGTATTTT. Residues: CASSLSPLAGTDTQYF.

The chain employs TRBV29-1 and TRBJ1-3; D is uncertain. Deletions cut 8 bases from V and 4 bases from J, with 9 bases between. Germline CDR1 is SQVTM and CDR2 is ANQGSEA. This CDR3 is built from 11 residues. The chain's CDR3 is CSSLSGNTIYF. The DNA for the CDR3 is TGCAGCAGCCTCTCGGGAAACACCATATATTTT.